Listed below are T cell receptor beta chains from one sample, sequenced in a study of CD8 T cells in Susac syndrome. TCRdb processed the immunoSEQ multiplex PCR reads anew with MiXCR; each CDR3 protein has one entry. The sample yields around 200,000 distinct CDR3 sequences, around 93% seen once. Sequencing input: CD4+ T cells from PBMCs. Receptors were obtained from a human donor with multiple sclerosis. CDR3s include the opening cysteine and the closing phenylalanine or tryptophan. D genes are given only for firm matches. Only some rows state a clone size, as once, few, many or a class for expanded clones.

>TRBV11-2|TRBJ1-4|TRBD1|NA
TGTGCCAGCAGCTCCATAAGGACAGGGGAAAATGAAAAACTGTTTTTT
CASSSIRTGENEKLFF
>TRBV4-1|TRBJ1-1|NA|NA
TGCGCCAGCAGCCAAGGTTATAGGGACACCCTTGAAGCTTTCTTT
CASSQGYRDTLEAFF
>TRBV29-1|TRBJ2-1|NA|NA
TGCAGCGTTCACCCCGCGTCCGACAATGAGCAGTTCTTC
CSVHPASDNEQFF
>TRBV28|TRBJ2-5|NA|few
TGTGCCAGCAGTTTTGGCCCAGAGACCCAGTACTTC
CASSFGPETQYF
>TRBV29-1|TRBJ1-5|NA|NA
TGCAGCGTTGAAGATGTAGGTGCGGGTAAGATTGGTCAGCCCCAGCATTTT
CSVEDVGAGKIGQPQHF
>TRBV25-1|TRBJ1-5|NA|NA
TGTGCCAGCAGTGAATCGGGGCTGGGAAGCAATCAGCCCCAGCATTTT
CASSESGLGSNQPQHF
>TRBV27|TRBJ1-2|TRBD1|NA
TGTGCCAGCAGGACGGACAGGGACTATGGCTACACCTTC
CASRTDRDYGYTF
>TRBV6-5|TRBJ2-3|NA|once
TGTGCCAGCAGTTACTTTTCAGGCCGCACAGATACGCAGTATTTT
CASSYFSGRTDTQYF
>TRBV10-2|TRBJ2-7|TRBD1|NA
TGCGCCAGCAGTGAGTTCACAGGGGACGAGCAGTACTTC
CASSEFTGDEQYF
>TRBV29-1|TRBJ1-4|NA|NA
TGCAGCGTTGCCCCAGGTGATGAAAAACTGTTTTTT
CSVAPGDEKLFF
>TRBV6-2/TRBV6-3|TRBJ2-3|TRBD1|once
TGTGCCAGCAGTTACGGTGGCAGGGGGCGACTTAGCACAGATACGCAGTATTTT
CASSYGGRGRLSTDTQYF
>TRBV7-9|TRBJ2-1|NA|NA
TGTGCCAGCAGCCCTACGGCTACAGGGTACGATGAGCAGTTCTTC
CASSPTATGYDEQFF
>TRBV9|TRBJ2-7|TRBD1|once
TGTGCCAGCAGCGTAGCAGGGACCGGGACAGTCTACGAGCAGTACTTC
CASSVAGTGTVYEQYF